The T cell receptor (beta chain) described here comes from a study of T cell repertoires in cytomegalovirus infection. Study context: Matching HLA type, along with CMV infection, was indicated by public TCR beta signatures. Study-wide points: HLA-C-restricted CMV-specific TCR beta clonotypes were dominant in the ex vivo response.

TCRdb reprocessed the reads via MiXCR and lists one record per CDR3 protein. This table has about 260,000 distinct CDR3 sequences, about 13% appearing once. With 7 bases clipped from V and 6 bases from J, the junction kept 7 bases outside the gene matches. CDR1 and CDR2 from the germline V gene are SGHVS and FNYEAQ. The CDR3 has 15 amino acids. This clonotype was seen repeatedly, ten times or more. Its antigen is unidentified. The rearrangement uses TRBV7-6 and TRBJ2-3; TRBD2 aligns across 13 bases. Sequenced input: PBMCs. The TCR originated in a human donor in good health (CMV status not recorded). Some clones in this sample may be carry-over from other donors' samples. The CDR3: CASILGTSGVDTQYF. The CDR3 nucleotides read TGTGCCAGCATCCTCGGGACTAGCGGGGTTGATACGCAGTATTTT.